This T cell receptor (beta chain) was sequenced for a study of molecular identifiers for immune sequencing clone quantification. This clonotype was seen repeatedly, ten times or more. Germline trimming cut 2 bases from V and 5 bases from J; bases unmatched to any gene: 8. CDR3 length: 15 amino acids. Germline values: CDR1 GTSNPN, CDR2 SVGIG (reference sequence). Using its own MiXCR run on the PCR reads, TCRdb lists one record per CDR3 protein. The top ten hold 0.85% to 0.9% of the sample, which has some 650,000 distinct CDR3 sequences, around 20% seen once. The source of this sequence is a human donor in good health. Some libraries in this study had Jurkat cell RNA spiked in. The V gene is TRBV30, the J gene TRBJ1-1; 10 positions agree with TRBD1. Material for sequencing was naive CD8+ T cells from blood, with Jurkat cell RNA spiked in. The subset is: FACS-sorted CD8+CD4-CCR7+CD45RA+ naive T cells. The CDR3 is CAWSTRDRGWTEAFF. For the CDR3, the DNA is TGTGCCTGGAGTACCAGGGACAGGGGATGGACTGAAGCTTTCTTT.